The 3 T cell receptor beta chains below come from one sample, sequenced in a study of CD8 T cells in Susac syndrome. Random hexamers primed reverse transcription of roughly 0.5 to 1 ug RNA. MiXCR, applied by TCRdb to the immunoSEQ multiplex PCR reads, yields one record per CDR3 protein. This table holds 150,000 to 200,000 distinct CDR3 sequences, approximately 94% found once. The source material was CD4+ T cells from PBMCs. The receptors here all came from a human donor with Susac syndrome.

Only one count was recorded for this clonotype. V usage is TRBV9 and J usage is TRBJ2-2; 10 positions agree with TRBD2. Losses at the gene ends were 5 bases for V and 5 bases for J; bases not matched to a gene: 6. Looked up from germline, CDR1 is SGDLS and CDR2 is YYNGEE. The length of the CDR3 is 15 residues. The CDR3 DNA reads as TGTGCCAGCAGTGAGCGGGGGGGCAGGACCGGGGAGCTGTTTTTT. Its translation is CASSERGGRTGELFF.

The count of this clonotype is one. This chain links TRBV6-5 with TRBJ1-3; 8 bases agree with TRBD1. The germline gives CDR1 MNHEY, CDR2 SVGAGI. The CDR3 loop spans 17 amino acids. With V trimmed by 3 bases and J by 0 bases, 7 bases remained unmatched. The CDR3 DNA follows: TGTGCCAGCAGTTATGGGACAGGTCATTTCTCTGGAAACACCATATATTTT. Its translation: CASSYGTGHFSGNTIYF.

The chain employs TRBV12-3 or TRBV12-4 and TRBJ1-5, with TRBD1 as a possible D gene (6 bases). The V and J ends lost 0 bases and 6 bases respectively, with 9 bases between them. This CDR3 region has 14 residues. CDR3 protein: CASSLAQGSQPQHF. The DNA of the CDR3 is TGTGCCAGCAGTTTAGCTCAGGGGAGTCAGCCCCAGCATTTT.